This T cell receptor (beta chain) was obtained from a study of regulatory T cells in long-lasting Graves disease. The study's findings and limits: New patients shared fewer public clonotypes (approximately 1,000) than persistent patients did (roughly 2,600). Favoring TRBV28, TRBJ1-2 and TRBJ2-5 was a feature seen in persistent disease. TCR diversity was lower in persistent Graves' patients than in newly diagnosed ones.

The CDR3 extends over 12 amino acids. Germline assignment: CDR1 SNHLY and CDR2 FYNNEI. V shed 8 bases and J shed 4 bases, with 6 bases lying between them. This clonotype was detected only a few times. What it recognizes is unknown. Sequencing libraries for TCR beta were prepared with iRepertoire HTBI primers and Arm-PCR of CDR3 regions. A single record per CDR3 protein comes from TCRdb applying MiXCR to the multiplex PCR reads. The sample shows around 400,000 distinct CDR3 sequences, 15% to 19% of them seen only once. Time point described: newly diagnosed GD, antithyroid drugs for less than 3 months. PBMC RNA was the source of the TCR library. The authors drew approximately 9 milliliters of peripheral blood into EDTA tubes.

This rearrangement joins TRBV2 to TRBJ2-6; D is unclear. The sample was peripheral blood mononuclear cells (PBMCs), taken at new diagnosis, from a patient treated with antithyroid drugs. The receptor was derived from a female donor with Graves disease. The CDR3 coding sequence is TGTGCCAGCTTACGGGGGGCCAACGTCCTGACTTTC. Amino acids: CASLRGANVLTF.